The next 27 T cell receptor beta chains were all read from a single sample in a study of shared T cell receptors in the human thymus. Clones were sequenced by immunoSEQ multiplex PCR, and TCRdb holds only the in-frame ones, with some missing. The data contain about 660,000 clones, roughly 90% of them singletons. These data were also filed under a second study, of human thymus T cells.

Sequencing was carried out using thymocytes. The receptors come from a boy under two years old with a congenital heart defect.

The gene calls are TRBV7-2 and TRBJ2-3; TRBD1 agrees at 7 bases. The CDR3 loop spans 18 amino acids. Trimming took 5 bases from V and 5 from J; bases not matched to a gene: 19. CDR1 and CDR2 (germline): SGHTA, FQGNSA. The CDR3 reads CASSPQLRGRRGGDTQYF. The CDR3 DNA is TGTGCCAGCAGCCCTCAACTTAGGGGGCGGAGAGGGGGAGATACGCAGTATTTT.

This chain uses TRBV19 with TRBJ2-1; TRBD2 matches at 10 bases. The CDR3 loop spans 15 amino acids. The V gene's germline CDR1 is LNHDA and CDR2 SQIVND (reference sequence). V lost 5 bases to trimming and J lost 6 bases; unmatched junction nucleotides: 7. CDR3 amino acids: CASSPRTSGFNEQFF. The CDR3 nucleotides read TGTGCCAGTAGTCCCCGGACTAGCGGCTTCAATGAGCAGTTCTTC.

The J gene is TRBJ2-1, the V gene TRBV10-3, with 7 positions matching TRBD2. Germline CDR1 is ENHRY and CDR2 is SYGVKD. There are 16 residues in the CDR3. V trimming: 5 bases; J trimming: 0 bases; junction bases outside the gene matches: 7. Written as DNA, the CDR3 is TGTGCCATCAGTAATTTAGCGGGCGTCTCCTACAATGAGCAGTTCTTC. This encodes CAISNLAGVSYNEQFF.

The chain has TRBV7-3 and TRBJ2-1; D is possibly TRBD1 (6 bases). V was clipped by 2 bases and J by 10 bases, with 9 bases between them. The CDR3 extends over 12 amino acids. Looked up from germline, CDR1 is SGHTA and CDR2 is FQGTGA. The CDR3 sequence is CASSLGTREQFF. In DNA, the CDR3 is TGTGCCAGCAGCTTAGGGACAAGGGAGCAGTTCTTC.

This rearrangement joins TRBV15 to TRBJ1-2; perhaps TRBD1 as D (6 bases). Trimming stripped 0 bases from V and 5 bases from J, with 16 bases between. Germline CDR1 reads LNHNV; CDR2 reads YYDKDF (reference sequence). The CDR3 sequence is 16 residues long. CDR3 loop: CATSRDRPGVEYGYTF. CDR3 sequence (DNA): TGTGCCACCAGCAGAGACCGCCCAGGGGTGGAGTATGGCTACACCTTC. Complete variable domain (other parts from reference TRBV15 and TRBJ1-2): DAMVIQNPRYQVTQFGKPVTLSCSQTLNHNVMYWYQQKSSQAPKLLFHYYDKDFNNEADTPDNFQSRRPNTSFCFLDIRSPGLGDTAMYLCATSRDRPGVEYGYTFGSGTRLTVV.

V is TRBV5-4 and J is TRBJ2-3, with 7 bases that match TRBD2. Germline CDR1 and CDR2: SGHNT and YYREEE (reference sequence). The CDR3 is 15 residues long. J was trimmed by 2 bases and V by 9 bases; bases with no gene match: 12. CDR3 nucleotides: TGTGCCATAGCCAGGCGGGAGTCTCCCACAGATACGCAGTATTTT. This codes for CAIARRESPTDTQYF. Together with reference TRBV5-4 and TRBJ2-3, the CDR3 gives the full variable domain: ETGVTQSPTHLIKTRGQQVTLRCSSQSGHNTVSWYQQALGQGPQFIFQYYREEENGRGNFPPRFSGLQFPNYSSELNVNALELDDSALYLCAIARRESPTDTQYFGPGTRLTVL.

The chain joins TRBV4-1 to TRBJ1-4, with 12 bases identical to TRBD1. Germline trimming cut 4 bases from V and 7 bases from J; bases unmatched to any gene: 7. The CDR3 consists of 16 residues. Germline-derived CDR1 and CDR2 are MGHRA and YSYEKL. CDR3 amino acids: CASSLRDRGRAEKLFF. CDR3 nucleotide sequence: TGCGCCAGCAGCCTCCGGGACAGGGGGCGGGCTGAAAAACTGTTTTTT.

This clone appeared a single time. J is TRBJ2-7 and V is TRBV4-3, with D possibly being TRBD2 (5 bases). CDR1 is LGHNA, CDR2 YSLEER, per germline. This CDR3 has 15 residues. V gave up 0 bases and J gave up 0 bases, with 9 bases separating them. CDR3 DNA: TGCGCCAGCAGCCAAGACCGCACTAGCTCCTACGAGCAGTACTTC. Protein sequence: CASSQDRTSSYEQYF.

V usage is TRBV19 and J usage is TRBJ1-1; tentatively, D is TRBD1 (6 bases). Germline lookup yields CDR1 LNHDA and CDR2 SQIVND (reference sequence). The germline V and J ends were trimmed by 5 bases and 2 bases, with 12 bases remaining between them. The CDR3 has 14 amino acids. CDR3 loop: CASSQTGQNTEAFF. The CDR3 coding sequence is TGTGCCAGTAGTCAGACAGGACAAAACACTGAAGCTTTCTTT.

This sequence joins TRBV9 and TRBJ2-7; D is possibly TRBD2 (5 bases). CDR1 and CDR2 (germline): SGDLS, YYNGEE. The germline V and J ends were trimmed by 2 bases and 1 base, with 16 bases remaining between them. CDR3 length: 16 amino acids. The CDR3 DNA sequence: TGTGCCAGCAGCGTGTTTTGGGGAGTCCCTTCCTACGAGCAGTACTTC. It is translated as CASSVFWGVPSYEQYF.

The chain employs TRBV11-2 and TRBJ1-2, with D unresolved. Germline-derived CDR1 and CDR2 are SGHAT and FQNNGV. The CDR3 contains 13 residues. The V gene lost 2 bases and the J gene lost 2 bases, with 6 bases spanning the gap. CDR3 protein: CASSLLQNYGYTF. The CDR3 region has the DNA TGTGCCAGCAGCTTACTGCAGAACTATGGCTACACCTTC.

The rearrangement links TRBV5-4 to TRBJ1-1; 8 bases match TRBD1. Germline CDR1 reads SGHNT; CDR2 reads YYREEE (reference sequence). The CDR3 loop spans 13 amino acids. V lost 4 bases and J lost 9; bases outside the gene matches: 8. CDR3 sequence: CASSLNGQGKAFF. DNA of the CDR3: TGTGCCAGCAGCCTAAACGGACAGGGTAAAGCTTTCTTT.

The V and J genes are TRBV11-3 and TRBJ2-2; no clear D. The CDR3 runs to 12 residues. CDR1 is SGHNT and CDR2 is YENEEA in the germline V gene. The V end was cut by 3 bases, the J end by 5 bases, with 4 bases between. Written as DNA, the CDR3 is TGTGCCAGCAGCTTGAGGACCGGGGAGCTGTTTTTT. Encoded protein: CASSLRTGELFF.

This clone has more than one count but fewer than ten. The chain has TRBV6-1 and TRBJ1-5; 10 bases line up with TRBD1. This CDR3 region has 15 residues. Germline CDR1 and CDR2: MNHNS and SASEGT. The J segment lost 6 bases and the V segment lost 2 bases, leaving 4 bases of the junction unmatched. CDR3 DNA sequence: TGTGCCAGCAGTGAAAGGGACAGGGGCGGTCAGCCCCAGCATTTT. Translated: CASSERDRGGQPQHF.

The chain combines TRBV11-2 with TRBJ2-1, with TRBD2 matching over 8 bases. This CDR3 is built from 15 residues. CDR1 SGHAT and CDR2 FQNNGV come from the germline V gene. V shed 1 base and J 7 bases; nucleotides not matched to a gene: 6. CDR3 sequence: CASSLAAGEGNEQFF. The DNA of the CDR3 is TGTGCCAGCAGCTTAGCAGCGGGAGAGGGGAATGAGCAGTTCTTC.

The chain joins TRBV11-2 to TRBJ2-3; TRBD2 matches at 13 bases. Germline CDR1 is SGHAT and CDR2 is FQNNGV. Losses at the gene ends were 5 bases for V and 5 bases for J; bases not matched to a gene: 7. The CDR3 consists of 16 residues. The CDR3 DNA reads as TGTGCCAGCAGCGCCCGACTAGCGGGAGGTTTAGATACGCAGTATTTT. Its translation: CASSARLAGGLDTQYF.

This chain links TRBV5-1 with TRBJ2-3, with 15 positions matching TRBD2. V was clipped by 4 bases and J by 1 base; unmatched bases: 10. Germline values: CDR1 SGHRS, CDR2 YFSETQ. This CDR3 has 19 residues. The CDR3 region is CASSPWGLAGGRGTDTQYF. CDR3 bases: TGCGCCAGCAGCCCATGGGGACTAGCGGGAGGCCGGGGCACAGATACGCAGTATTTT.

The chain is built from TRBV4-2 and TRBJ2-3; tentatively, D is TRBD2 (6 bases). The CDR3 is 15 amino acids. The germline CDR1 and CDR2 sequences are LGHNA and YNFKEQ. The V gene lost 0 bases and the J gene lost 0 bases, with 7 bases spanning the gap. The CDR3 sequence: CASSQDGGSTDTQYF. For the CDR3, the DNA is TGTGCCAGCAGCCAAGACGGGGGTAGCACAGATACGCAGTATTTT.

The rearrangement uses TRBV28 and TRBJ1-5; D might be TRBD1 (6 bases). Germline lookup yields CDR1 MDHEN and CDR2 SYDVKM. The CDR3 loop spans 15 amino acids. Trimming removed 7 bases at V and 3 bases at J, with 16 bases between. The CDR3 region is CASTSRQDLNQPQHF. The CDR3 DNA sequence: TGTGCCAGCACCTCTCGACAGGACCTCAATCAGCCCCAGCATTTT.

V usage is TRBV4-2 and J usage is TRBJ1-2; no clear D gene. There are 18 residues in the CDR3. Trimming left V 0 bases short and J 0 bases short, with 17 bases between. Germline V gives CDR1 LGHNA, CDR2 YNFKEQ. CDR3 sequence reads: CASSQDLGRLQANYGYTF. CDR3 DNA: TGTGCCAGCAGCCAAGATTTGGGCAGGCTCCAAGCTAACTATGGCTACACCTTC.

The chain has TRBV14 and TRBJ1-3, with D possibly matching TRBD1 (6 bases). Germline CDR1 SGHDN, CDR2 FVKESK. The CDR3 totals 15 residues. With 3 bases removed from V and 0 bases from J, the gap between germline ends came to 9 bases. In DNA, the CDR3 is TGTGCCAGCAGCCACGCAGGGGCCTCTGGAAACACCATATATTTT. Residues: CASSHAGASGNTIYF.

The CDR3 bases are TGTGCCAGCAGGAGGGGGCGGGAGACCCAGTACTTC. Its translation: CASRRGRETQYF. V is TRBV2 and J is TRBJ2-5, with 7 bases lining up with TRBD1. J lost 5 bases, V lost 6 bases, and 3 bases had no gene match. The CDR3 loop spans 12 amino acids. From germline, CDR1 is SNHLY and CDR2 FYNNEI. Looking up the rest from reference TRBV2 and TRBJ2-5 gives the full variable domain: EPEVTQTPSHQVTQMGQEVILRCVPISNHLYFYWYRQILGQKVEFLVSFYNNEISEKSEIFDDQFSVERPDGSNFTLKIRSTKLEDSAMYFCASRRGRETQYFGPGTRLLVL.

This chain uses TRBV11-3 with TRBJ2-2; D possibly corresponds to TRBD1 (5 bases). V was shortened by 0 bases and J by 3 bases, with 8 bases between the two germline ends. CDR3 length: 15 amino acids. The germline V gene encodes CDR1 SGHNT and CDR2 YENEEA. CDR3 loop: CASSLEQDHTGELFF. In DNA form, the CDR3 reads TGTGCCAGCAGCTTAGAACAGGACCACACCGGGGAGCTGTTTTTT.

In this sample, this clone turned up once. The chain carries TRBV4-3 and TRBJ2-5, with 7 bases fitting TRBD2. The CDR3 extends over 15 amino acids. V lost 1 base, J lost 5 bases, and 7 bases stayed unmatched. Germline CDR1 is LGHNA and CDR2 is YSLEER. Here the CDR3 DNA reads TGCGCCAGCAGCCAAGCTCGGGACGGGAGGGAGACCCAGTACTTC. Encoded protein: CASSQARDGRETQYF.

This rearrangement joins TRBV5-8 to TRBJ2-2; 7 nucleotides align to TRBD1. The CDR3 runs to 19 residues. The V gene end was trimmed by 4 bases and the J gene end by 1 base; junction bases not matched to a gene: 16. CDR1 is SGHTS, CDR2 YDEGEE, per germline. The CDR3 DNA is TGTGCCAGCAGCGGGGGACAGCGACTGAGCCCGATGAACACCGGGGAGCTGTTTTTT. It translates to CASSGGQRLSPMNTGELFF.

The rearrangement joins TRBV27 to TRBJ2-7; 8 positions match TRBD1. Unmatched junction bases numbered 2, after V lost 3 bases and J lost 1 base. CDR3 length equals 14 residues. CDR1 MNHEY and CDR2 SMNVEV come from the germline V gene (reference sequence). CDR3 sequence (DNA): TGTGCCAGCAGTTTGGGACAGGCGTCCTACGAGCAGTACTTC. Translated, it gives CASSLGQASYEQYF.

The chain uses TRBV2 and TRBJ2-1; 7 bases are shared with TRBD2. This CDR3 region has 16 residues. In germline, CDR1 is SNHLY, CDR2 FYNNEI. After removal of 7 bases from V and 8 bases from J, the junction contained 17 bases not matched to a gene. CDR3 sequence: CASNTAGTKLIDEQFF. The CDR3 bases are TGTGCCAGCAACACCGCCGGGACTAAACTTATCGATGAGCAGTTCTTC.